This paragraph covers one TCR beta chain sequence. Its antigen is not identified. At one end, the junction sequence differs from germline, possibly due to a read error. The data are from a study of metastatic and nonmetastatic thyroid tumors. Study summary: Repertoire comparisons spanned blood and tumor or nodule tissue from malignant and benign thyroid patients.

Study observations and caveats: Patients with malignant thyroid tumors reportedly had significantly higher TCR beta diversity than those with benign nodules, in blood and tumor.

Study processing details: The distant-metastasis classifier for papillary thyroid cancer was built from CDR3 differences across clinicopathological groups. With MiXCR, TCRdb reprocessed the PCR reads. TCRdb, rather than the study authors, made the V and J calls. The table has some 60,000 clones, less than 30% seen once. CDR1 and CDR2 from the germline V gene are SGHAT and FQNNGV. The CDR3 is 15 amino acids. Every patient underwent thyroid surgery untreated. Source material: blood. The sequence was obtained from a female donor with papillary thyroid cancer or a benign thyroid nodule (not recorded which). Some clones in this sample may be carry-over from other donors' samples. V gene TRBV11-2 combines with J gene TRBJ2-1, with D possibly being TRBD1 or TRBD2 (5 bases each). CDR3 sequence (DNA): TGTGCCAGCAGATTAGTTTTGGGGGAGAGGTATGAGCAGTTCTTC. Its protein product is CASRLVLGERYEQFF.